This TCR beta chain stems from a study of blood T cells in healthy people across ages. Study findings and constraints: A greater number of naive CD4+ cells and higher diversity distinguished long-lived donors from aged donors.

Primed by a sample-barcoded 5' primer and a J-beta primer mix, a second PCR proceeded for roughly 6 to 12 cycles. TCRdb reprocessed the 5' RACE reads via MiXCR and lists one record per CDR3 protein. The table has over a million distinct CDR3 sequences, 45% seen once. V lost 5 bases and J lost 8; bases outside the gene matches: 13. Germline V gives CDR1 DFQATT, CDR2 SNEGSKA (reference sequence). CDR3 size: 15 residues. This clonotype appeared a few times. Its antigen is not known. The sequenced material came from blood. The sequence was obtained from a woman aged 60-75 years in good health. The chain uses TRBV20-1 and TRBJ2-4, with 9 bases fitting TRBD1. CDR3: CSAYALDRGKDIQYF. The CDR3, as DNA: TGCAGTGCTTACGCCCTGGACAGGGGTAAGGACATTCAGTACTTC.